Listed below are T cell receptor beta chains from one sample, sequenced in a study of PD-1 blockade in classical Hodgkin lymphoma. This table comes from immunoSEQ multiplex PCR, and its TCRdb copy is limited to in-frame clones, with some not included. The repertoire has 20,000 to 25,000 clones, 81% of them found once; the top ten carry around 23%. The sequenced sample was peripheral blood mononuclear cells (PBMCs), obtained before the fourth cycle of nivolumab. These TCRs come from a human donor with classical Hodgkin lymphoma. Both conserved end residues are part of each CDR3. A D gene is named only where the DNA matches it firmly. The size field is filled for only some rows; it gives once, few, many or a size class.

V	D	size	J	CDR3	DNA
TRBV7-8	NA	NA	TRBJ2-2	CASSFGTPNTGELFF	TGTGCCAGCAGCTTCGGGACTCCTAACACCGGGGAGCTGTTTTTT
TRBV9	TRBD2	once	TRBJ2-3	CASSVGLAGGPFDTQYF	TGTGCCAGCAGCGTAGGACTAGCGGGAGGGCCTTTCGATACGCAGTATTTT
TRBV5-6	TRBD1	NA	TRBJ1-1	CASMLLGTGILPTEAFF	TGTGCCAGCATGCTCCTGGGGACAGGGATACTCCCTACCGAAGCTTTCTTT
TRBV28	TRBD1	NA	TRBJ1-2	CASSSWDRGRNYGYTF	TGTGCCAGCAGTTCCTGGGACAGGGGGCGGAACTATGGCTACACCTTC
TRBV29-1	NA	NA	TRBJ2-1	CSVPSSYNEQFF	TGCAGCGTCCCTAGCTCCTACAATGAGCAGTTCTTC
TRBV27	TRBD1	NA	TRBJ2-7	CASSLWDRGEQYF	TGTGCCAGCAGTTTATGGGACAGAGGCGAGCAGTACTTC
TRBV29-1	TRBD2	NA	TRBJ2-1	CSVAGLAGGYNEQFF	TGCAGCGTCGCCGGACTAGCGGGAGGGTACAATGAGCAGTTCTTC
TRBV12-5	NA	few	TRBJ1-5	CASGLVWEGAGQPQHF	TGTGCTAGTGGTTTGGTATGGGAAGGGGCGGGTCAGCCCCAGCATTTT
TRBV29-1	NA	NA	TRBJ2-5	CSVGASWSETQYF	TGCAGCGTTGGCGCATCCTGGTCGGAGACCCAGTACTTC
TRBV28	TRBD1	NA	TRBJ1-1	CASSFSTTGEPAAFF	TGTGCCAGCAGTTTCTCTACGACAGGGGAACCAGCCGCTTTCTTT
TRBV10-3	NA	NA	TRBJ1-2	CAISVSDRGYTF	TGTGCCATCAGTGTTTCCGATAGGGGCTACACCTTC
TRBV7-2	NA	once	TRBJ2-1	CASSLGRGSYNEQFF	TGTGCCAGCAGCTTGGGCCGGGGCTCCTACAATGAGCAGTTCTTC
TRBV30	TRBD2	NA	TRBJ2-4	CAWSRTGGGDIQYF	TGTGCCTGGAGTCGAACGGGAGGCGGTGACATTCAGTACTTC
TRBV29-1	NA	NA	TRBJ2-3	CSVEVFPPDIAVGTDTQYF	TGCAGCGTTGAAGTTTTTCCTCCGGACATCGCGGTTGGCACAGATACGCAGTATTTT
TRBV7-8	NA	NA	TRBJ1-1	CASSGGHREAFF	TGTGCCAGCAGCGGCGGGCACAGAGAAGCTTTCTTT
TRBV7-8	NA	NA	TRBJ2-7	CASSVSTGSYQGTYEQYF	TGTGCCAGCAGCGTTAGTACAGGCTCCTATCAAGGGACCTACGAGCAGTACTTC
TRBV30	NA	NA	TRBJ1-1	CAWIPGLNTEAFF	TGTGCCTGGATCCCGGGATTGAACACTGAAGCTTTCTTT
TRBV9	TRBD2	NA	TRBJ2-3	CASRPLAGGPYTQYF	TGTGCCAGCAGGCCCTTGGCGGGGGGGCCATATACGCAGTATTTT
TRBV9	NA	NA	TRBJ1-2	CASSVFRDTVPNYGYTF	TGTGCCAGCAGCGTTTTCCGGGACACCGTTCCAAACTATGGCTACACCTTC
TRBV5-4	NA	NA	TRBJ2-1	CASSLDANNEQFF	TGTGCCAGCAGCTTGGACGCAAACAATGAGCAGTTCTTC
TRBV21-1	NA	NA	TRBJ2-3	CASSKFQERRDTQYF	TGTGCCAGCAGCAAATTCCAGGAGAGGAGAGATACGCAGTATTTT
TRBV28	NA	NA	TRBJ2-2	CASSLRGNTGELFF	TGTGCCAGCAGTTTAAGGGGGAACACCGGGGAGCTGTTTTTT
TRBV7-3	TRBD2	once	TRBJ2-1	CASSLAGGNNEQFF	TGTGCCAGCAGCTTAGCGGGAGGGAACAATGAGCAGTTCTTC
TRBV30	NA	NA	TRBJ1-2	CALTANNYGYTF	TGTGCCTTGACAGCTAATAACTATGGCTACACCTTC
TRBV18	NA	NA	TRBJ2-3	CASSRQPGHGSTDTQYF	TGTGCCAGCTCACGTCAACCGGGACATGGAAGCACAGATACGCAGTATTTT
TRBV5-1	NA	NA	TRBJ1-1	CASSFRERGDTEAFF	TGCGCCAGCAGCTTCCGGGAGCGGGGGGACACTGAAGCTTTCTTT
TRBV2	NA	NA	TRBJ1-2	CASRDGYGYTF	TGTGCCAGCCGGGACGGCTATGGCTACACCTTC
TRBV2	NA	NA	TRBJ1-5	CASSRDGGNQPQHF	TGTGCCAGCAGTCGAGACGGTGGCAATCAGCCCCAGCATTTT
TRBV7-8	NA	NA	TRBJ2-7	CASSLIIPEQYF	TGTGCCAGCAGCTTAATCATCCCCGAGCAGTACTTC
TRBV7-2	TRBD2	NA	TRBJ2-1	CASSLGLAGVIRDEQFF	TGTGCCAGCAGCTTAGGGCTAGCGGGAGTAATTAGGGATGAGCAGTTCTTC
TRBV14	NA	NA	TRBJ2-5	CASSRQETQYF	TGTGCCAGCAGCCGCCAAGAGACCCAGTACTTC
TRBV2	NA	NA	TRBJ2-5	CASSDGQGGQETQYF	TGTGCCAGCAGTGATGGGCAGGGGGGCCAAGAGACCCAGTACTTC
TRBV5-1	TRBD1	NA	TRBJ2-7	CASSPTGAYEQYF	TGCGCCAGCAGCCCGACAGGGGCCTACGAGCAGTACTTC
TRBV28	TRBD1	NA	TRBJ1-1	CASKISTGGTEAFF	TGTGCCAGCAAAATATCGACAGGGGGCACTGAAGCTTTCTTT
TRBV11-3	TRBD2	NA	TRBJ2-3	CASSPQGLAGGTDTQYF	TGTGCCAGCAGCCCCCAAGGGCTAGCGGGGGGCACAGATACGCAGTATTTT
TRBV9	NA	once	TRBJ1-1	CASSPRGNTEAFF	TGTGCCAGCAGCCCAAGAGGGAACACTGAAGCTTTCTTT